This T cell receptor (beta chain) was sequenced in a study of Ad26.COV2.S vaccination and SARS-CoV-2 variants. Clones were sequenced by immunoSEQ multiplex PCR, and TCRdb holds only the in-frame ones, with some missing. Here the sample spans 320,000 or so clones, 75% to 90% being singletons. Trimming shortened V by 8 bases and J by 2 bases, and 13 bases separated the two germline ends. The V gene's germline CDR1 is LGHNA and CDR2 YSLEER. The CDR3 covers 15 residues. Treatment given: around 19 received Ad26.COV2.S at low or high dose, single or two shots; about 5 received placebo; per-sample allocation not given. Collection of the samples took place on day 63 after the first injection of vaccine or placebo.

The chain couples TRBV4-3 to TRBJ2-6; D ambiguous. This receptor was taken from a person aged 18-60 years who received the Ad26.COV2.S COVID-19 vaccine or a placebo. The sample in question was peripheral blood, obtained in a trial of Ad26.COV2.S vaccine versus placebo. Here the CDR3 reads CASSPLNPGANVLTF. The CDR3 DNA follows: TGCGCCAGCTCCCCGTTAAACCCTGGGGCCAACGTCCTGACTTTC.